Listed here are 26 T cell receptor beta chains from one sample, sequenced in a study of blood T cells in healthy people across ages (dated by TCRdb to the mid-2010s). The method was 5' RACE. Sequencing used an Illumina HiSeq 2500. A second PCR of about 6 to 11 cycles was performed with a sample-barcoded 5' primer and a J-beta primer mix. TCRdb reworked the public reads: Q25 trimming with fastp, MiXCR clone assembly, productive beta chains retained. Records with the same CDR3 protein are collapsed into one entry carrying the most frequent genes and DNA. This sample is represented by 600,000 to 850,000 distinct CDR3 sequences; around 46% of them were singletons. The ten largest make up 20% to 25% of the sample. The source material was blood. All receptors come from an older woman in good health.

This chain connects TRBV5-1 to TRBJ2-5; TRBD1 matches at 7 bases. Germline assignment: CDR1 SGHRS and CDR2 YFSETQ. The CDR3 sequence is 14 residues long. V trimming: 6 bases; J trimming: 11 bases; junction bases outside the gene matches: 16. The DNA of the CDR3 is TGCGCCAGCACCCCCGGACAGGCCCACAATGAGCAGTACTTC. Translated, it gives CASTPGQAHNEQYF.

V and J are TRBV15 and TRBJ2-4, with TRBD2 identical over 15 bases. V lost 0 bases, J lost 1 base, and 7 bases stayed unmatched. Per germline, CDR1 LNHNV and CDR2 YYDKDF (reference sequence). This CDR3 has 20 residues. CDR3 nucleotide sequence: TGTGCCACCAGCAGAGATAAGGGACTAGCGGGGGGTTCGGCCAAAAACATTCAGTACTTC. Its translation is CATSRDKGLAGGSAKNIQYF.

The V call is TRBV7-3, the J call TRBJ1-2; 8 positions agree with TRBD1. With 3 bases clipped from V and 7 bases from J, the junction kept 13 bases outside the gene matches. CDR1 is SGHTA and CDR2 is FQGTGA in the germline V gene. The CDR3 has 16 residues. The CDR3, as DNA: TGTGCCAGCAGCTTCCACAAGGGACAGGCGAAATCTGGCTACACCTTC. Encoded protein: CASSFHKGQAKSGYTF.

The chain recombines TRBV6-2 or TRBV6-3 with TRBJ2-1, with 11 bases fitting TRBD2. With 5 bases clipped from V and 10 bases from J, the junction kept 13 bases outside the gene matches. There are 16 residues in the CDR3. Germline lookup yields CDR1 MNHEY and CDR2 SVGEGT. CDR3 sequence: CASSTASGGRPYEQFF. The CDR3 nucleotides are TGTGCCAGCAGTACCGCTAGCGGGGGGCGGCCCTACGAGCAGTTCTTC.

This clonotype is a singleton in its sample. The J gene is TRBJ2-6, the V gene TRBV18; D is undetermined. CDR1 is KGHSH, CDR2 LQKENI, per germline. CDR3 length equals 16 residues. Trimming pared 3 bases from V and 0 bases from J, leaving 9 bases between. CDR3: CASSPKISSGANVLTF. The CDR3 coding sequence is TGTGCCAGCTCACCTAAAATCAGCTCTGGGGCCAACGTCCTGACTTTC.

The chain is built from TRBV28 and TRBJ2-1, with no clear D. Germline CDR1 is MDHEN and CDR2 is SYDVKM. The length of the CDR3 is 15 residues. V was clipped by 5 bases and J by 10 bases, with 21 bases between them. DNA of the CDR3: TGTGCCAGCAGTGTACCTCTATCCCCCCCTATGGAGCAGTTCTTC. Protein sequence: CASSVPLSPPMEQFF. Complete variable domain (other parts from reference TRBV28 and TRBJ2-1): DVKVTQSSRYLVKRTGEKVFLECVQDMDHENMFWYRQDPGLGLRLIYFSYDVKMKEKGDIPEGYSVSREKKERFSLILESASTNQTSMYLCASSVPLSPPMEQFFGPGTRLTVL.

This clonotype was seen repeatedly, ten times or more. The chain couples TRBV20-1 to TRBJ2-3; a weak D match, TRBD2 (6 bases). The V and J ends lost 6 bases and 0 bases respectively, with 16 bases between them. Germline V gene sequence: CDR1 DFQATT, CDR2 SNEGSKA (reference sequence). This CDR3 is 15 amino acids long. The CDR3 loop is CSAPRGGTSTDTQYF. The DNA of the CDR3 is TGCAGTGCCCCCCGGGGCGGGACTAGCACAGATACGCAGTATTTT.

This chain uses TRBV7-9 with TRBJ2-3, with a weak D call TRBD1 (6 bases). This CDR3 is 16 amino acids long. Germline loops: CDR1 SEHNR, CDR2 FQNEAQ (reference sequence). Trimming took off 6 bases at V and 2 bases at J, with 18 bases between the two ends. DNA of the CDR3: TGTGCCAGCAGTCTTAGGGGAACAGGGACCACAGATACGCAGTATTTT. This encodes CASSLRGTGTTDTQYF.

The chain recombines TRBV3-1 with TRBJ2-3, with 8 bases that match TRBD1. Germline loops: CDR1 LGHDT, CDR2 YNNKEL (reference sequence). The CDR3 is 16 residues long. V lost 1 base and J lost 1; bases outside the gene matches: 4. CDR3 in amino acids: CASSQGTGLGTDTQYF. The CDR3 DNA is TGTGCCAGCAGCCAAGGGACAGGGCTAGGCACAGATACGCAGTATTTT.

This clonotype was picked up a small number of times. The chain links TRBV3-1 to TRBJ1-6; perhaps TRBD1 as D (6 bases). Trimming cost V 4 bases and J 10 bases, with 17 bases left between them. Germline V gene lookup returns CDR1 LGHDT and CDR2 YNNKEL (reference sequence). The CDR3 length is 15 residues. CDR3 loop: CASSRSGAGVSPLHF. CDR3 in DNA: TGTGCCAGCAGCCGCTCCGGGGCAGGGGTGTCACCCCTCCACTTT.

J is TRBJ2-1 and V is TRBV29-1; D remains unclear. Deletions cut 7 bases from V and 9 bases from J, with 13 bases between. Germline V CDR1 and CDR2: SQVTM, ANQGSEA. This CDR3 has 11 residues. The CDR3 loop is CSARESCEQFF. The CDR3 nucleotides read TGCAGCGCTCGCGAATCCTGTGAGCAGTTCTTC.

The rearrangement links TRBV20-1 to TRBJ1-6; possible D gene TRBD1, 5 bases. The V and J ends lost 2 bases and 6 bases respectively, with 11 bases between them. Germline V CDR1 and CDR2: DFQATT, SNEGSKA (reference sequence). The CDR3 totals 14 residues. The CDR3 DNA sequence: TGCAGTGCTAGAATCGGGGGGTTTAATTCACCCCTCCACTTT. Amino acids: CSARIGGFNSPLHF.

For the CDR3, the DNA is TGCAGTGCCACCGCAGGGGGACAGCCCCAGCATTTT. The encoded protein is CSATAGGQPQHF. The chain uses TRBV20-1 and TRBJ1-5; 7 bases line up with TRBD1. Germline V gene lookup returns CDR1 DFQATT and CDR2 SNEGSKA (reference sequence). After removal of 6 bases from V and 7 bases from J, the junction contained 6 bases not matched to a gene. This CDR3 spans 12 amino acids.

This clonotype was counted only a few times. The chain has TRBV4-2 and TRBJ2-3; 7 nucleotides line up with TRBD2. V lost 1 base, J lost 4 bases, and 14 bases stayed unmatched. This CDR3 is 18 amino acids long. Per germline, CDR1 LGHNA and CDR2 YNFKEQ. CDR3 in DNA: TGTGCCAGCAGCCAAGGAATTAGGACGGGAGGATTCTCAGATACGCAGTATTTT. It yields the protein CASSQGIRTGGFSDTQYF.

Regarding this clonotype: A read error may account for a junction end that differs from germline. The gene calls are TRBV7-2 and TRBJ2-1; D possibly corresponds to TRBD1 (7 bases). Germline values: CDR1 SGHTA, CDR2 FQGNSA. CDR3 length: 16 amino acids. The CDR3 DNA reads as TGTGCCCGCAGCTCGGGATCAGGGGGGTCCTACAATGAGCAGTTCTTC. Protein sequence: CARSSGSGGSYNEQFF.

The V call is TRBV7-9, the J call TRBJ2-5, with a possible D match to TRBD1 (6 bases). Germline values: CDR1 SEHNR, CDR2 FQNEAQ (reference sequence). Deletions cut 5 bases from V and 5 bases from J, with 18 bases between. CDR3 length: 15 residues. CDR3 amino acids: CASSVGTGNRETQYF. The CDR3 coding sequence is TGTGCCAGCAGCGTAGGTACAGGGAATCGGGAGACCCAGTACTTC.

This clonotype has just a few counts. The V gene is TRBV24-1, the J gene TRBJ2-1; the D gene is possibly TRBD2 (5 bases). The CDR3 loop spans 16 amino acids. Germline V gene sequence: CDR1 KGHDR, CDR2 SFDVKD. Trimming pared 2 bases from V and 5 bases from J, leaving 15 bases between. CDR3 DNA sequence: TGTGCCACCAGTGATTCGGCGGGCGAACGCCACAATGAGCAGTTCTTC. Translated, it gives CATSDSAGERHNEQFF.

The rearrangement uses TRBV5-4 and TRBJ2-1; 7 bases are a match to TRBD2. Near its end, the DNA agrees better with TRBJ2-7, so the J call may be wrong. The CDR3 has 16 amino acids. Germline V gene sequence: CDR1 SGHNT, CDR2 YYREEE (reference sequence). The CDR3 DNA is TGTGCCAGCAGCTTGGACGGGGGGTCCTCCTACAATGAGCAGTACTTC. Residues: CASSLDGGSSYNEQYF.

The CDR3 region is CASSKERTGGPALEQYF. The CDR3 DNA follows: TGTGCCAGCAGCAAAGAGAGGACGGGGGGTCCGGCCCTCGAGCAGTACTTC. The genes are TRBV21-1 and TRBJ2-7; the listed D gene, TRBD1, was not tested against the DNA. TRBV21-1 is a pseudogene segment. This CDR3 has 17 amino acids.

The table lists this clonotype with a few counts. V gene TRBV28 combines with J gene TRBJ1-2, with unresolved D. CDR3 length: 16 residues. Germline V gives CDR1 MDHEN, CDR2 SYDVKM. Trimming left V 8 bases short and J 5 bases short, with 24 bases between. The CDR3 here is CASLSDAAVMAYGYTF. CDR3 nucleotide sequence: TGTGCCAGCCTCTCTGACGCAGCGGTTATGGCTTATGGCTACACCTTC.

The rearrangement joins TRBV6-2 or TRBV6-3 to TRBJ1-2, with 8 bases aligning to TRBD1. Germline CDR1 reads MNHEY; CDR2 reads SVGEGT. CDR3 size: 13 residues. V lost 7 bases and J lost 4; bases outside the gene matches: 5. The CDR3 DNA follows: TGTGCCAGCACCCACAGGGGGACCTATGGCTACACCTTC. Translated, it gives CASTHRGTYGYTF.

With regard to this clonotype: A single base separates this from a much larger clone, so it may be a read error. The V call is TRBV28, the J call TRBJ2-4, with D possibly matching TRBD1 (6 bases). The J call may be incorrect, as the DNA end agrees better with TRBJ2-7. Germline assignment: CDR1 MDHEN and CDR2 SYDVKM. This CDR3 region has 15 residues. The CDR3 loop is CASGPGWGPYNEQYF. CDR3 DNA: TGTGCCAGCGGTCCGGGTTGGGGGCCTTATAACGAGCAGTACTTC.

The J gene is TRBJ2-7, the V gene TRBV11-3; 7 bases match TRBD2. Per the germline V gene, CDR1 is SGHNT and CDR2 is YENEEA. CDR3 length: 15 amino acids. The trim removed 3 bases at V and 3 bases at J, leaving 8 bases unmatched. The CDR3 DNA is TGTGCCAGCAGCTTCAGGGACGGGGGGAACTACGAGCAGTACTTC. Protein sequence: CASSFRDGGNYEQYF.

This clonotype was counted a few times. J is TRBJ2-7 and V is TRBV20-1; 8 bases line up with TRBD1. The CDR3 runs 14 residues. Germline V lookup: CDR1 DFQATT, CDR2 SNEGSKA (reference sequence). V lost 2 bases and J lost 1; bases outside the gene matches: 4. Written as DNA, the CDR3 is TGCAGTGCTAGATGGAGGGACAGGTCCTACGAGCAGTACTTC. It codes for CSARWRDRSYEQYF.

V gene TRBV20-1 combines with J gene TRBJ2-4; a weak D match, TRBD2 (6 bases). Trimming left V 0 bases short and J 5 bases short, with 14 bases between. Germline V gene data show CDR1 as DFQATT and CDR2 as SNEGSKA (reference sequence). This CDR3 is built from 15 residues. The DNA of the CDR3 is TGCAGTGCTAGAGATGGGGCGGGGCCTGAAAACATTCAGTACTTC. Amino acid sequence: CSARDGAGPENIQYF.

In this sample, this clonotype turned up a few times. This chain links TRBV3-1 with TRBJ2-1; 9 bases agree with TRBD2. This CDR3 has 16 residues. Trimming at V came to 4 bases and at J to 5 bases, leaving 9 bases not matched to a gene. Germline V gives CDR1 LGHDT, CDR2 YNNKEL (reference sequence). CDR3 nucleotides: TGTGCCAGCAGCCCCTGGGGGGGCGGGGGGGACAATGAGCAGTTCTTC. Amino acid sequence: CASSPWGGGGDNEQFF.